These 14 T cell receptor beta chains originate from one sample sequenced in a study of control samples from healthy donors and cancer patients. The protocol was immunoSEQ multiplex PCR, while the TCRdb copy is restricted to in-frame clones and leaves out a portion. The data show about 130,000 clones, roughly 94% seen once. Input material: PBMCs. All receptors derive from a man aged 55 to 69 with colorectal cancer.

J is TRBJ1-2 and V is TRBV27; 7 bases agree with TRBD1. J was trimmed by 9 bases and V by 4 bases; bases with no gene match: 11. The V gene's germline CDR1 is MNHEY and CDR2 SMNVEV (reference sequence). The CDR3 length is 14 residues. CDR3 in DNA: TGTGCCAGCAGTTCTTTAGGGGGCGATGGAAGCTACACCTTC. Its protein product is CASSSLGGDGSYTF.

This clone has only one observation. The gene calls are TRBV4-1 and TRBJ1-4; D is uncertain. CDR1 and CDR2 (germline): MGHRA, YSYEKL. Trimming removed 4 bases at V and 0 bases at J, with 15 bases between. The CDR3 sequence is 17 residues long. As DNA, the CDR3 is TGCGCCAGCAGCCCGACGATCAGGTCCCCAACTAATGAAAAACTGTTTTTT. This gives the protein CASSPTIRSPTNEKLFF.

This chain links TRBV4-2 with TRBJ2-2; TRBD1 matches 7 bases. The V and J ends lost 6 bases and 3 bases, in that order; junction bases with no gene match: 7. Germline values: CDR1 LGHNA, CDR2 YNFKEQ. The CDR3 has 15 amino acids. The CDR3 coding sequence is TGTGCCAGCAGTAGGGGACAGTTAGACACCGGGGAGCTGTTTTTT. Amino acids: CASSRGQLDTGELFF.

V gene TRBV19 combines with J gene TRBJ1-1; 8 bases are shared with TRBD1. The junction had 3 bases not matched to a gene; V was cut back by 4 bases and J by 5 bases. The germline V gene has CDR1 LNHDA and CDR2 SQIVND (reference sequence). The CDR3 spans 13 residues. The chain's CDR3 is CASSNQGATEAFF. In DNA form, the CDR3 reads TGTGCCAGTAGTAATCAGGGGGCAACTGAAGCTTTCTTT.

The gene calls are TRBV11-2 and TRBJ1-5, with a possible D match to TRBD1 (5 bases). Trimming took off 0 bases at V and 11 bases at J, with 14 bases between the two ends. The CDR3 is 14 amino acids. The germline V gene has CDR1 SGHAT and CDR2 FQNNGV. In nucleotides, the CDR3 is TGTGCCAGCAGCTTAGATGCAGGGTTGGGGGCCCAGCATTTT. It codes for CASSLDAGLGAQHF.

The CDR3 nucleotides read TGTGCCAGCAGCCTACCGGGACAGGCCGCTTTCTTT. Protein sequence: CASSLPGQAAFF. This sequence joins TRBV5-6 and TRBJ1-1; TRBD1 aligns across 8 bases. This CDR3 is built from 12 residues. The junction had 7 bases not matched to a gene; V was cut back by 4 bases and J by 11 bases. Germline assignment: CDR1 SGHDT and CDR2 YYEEEE. Variable domain in full (rest from reference TRBV5-6 and TRBJ1-1): DAGVTQSPTHLIKTRGQQVTLRCSPKSGHDTVSWYQQALGQGPQFIFQYYEEEERQRGNFPDRFSGHQFPNYSSELNVNALLLGDSALYLCASSLPGQAAFFGQGTRLTVV.

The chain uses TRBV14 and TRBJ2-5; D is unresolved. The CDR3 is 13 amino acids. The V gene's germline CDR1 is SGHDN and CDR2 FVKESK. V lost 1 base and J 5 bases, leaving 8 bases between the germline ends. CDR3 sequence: CASSQATRETQYF. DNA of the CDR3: TGTGCCAGCAGCCAAGCTACTCGGGAGACCCAGTACTTC.

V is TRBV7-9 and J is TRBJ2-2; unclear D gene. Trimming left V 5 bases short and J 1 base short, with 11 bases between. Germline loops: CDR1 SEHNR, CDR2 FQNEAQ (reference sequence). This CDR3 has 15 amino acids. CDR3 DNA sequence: TGTGCCAGCAGCCAGACTTGGGGGAACACCGGGGAGCTGTTTTTT. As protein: CASSQTWGNTGELFF. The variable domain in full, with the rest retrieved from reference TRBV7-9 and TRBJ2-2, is DTGVSQNPRHKITKRGQNVTFRCDPISEHNRLYWYRQTLGQGPEFLTYFQNEAQLEKSRLLSDRFSAERPKGSFSTLEIQRTEQGDSAMYLCASSQTWGNTGELFFGEGSRLTVL.

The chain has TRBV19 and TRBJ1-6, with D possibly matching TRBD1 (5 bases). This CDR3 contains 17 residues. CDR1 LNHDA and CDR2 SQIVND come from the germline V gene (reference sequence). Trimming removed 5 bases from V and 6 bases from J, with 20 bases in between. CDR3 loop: CASSFQAGGSSNSPLHF. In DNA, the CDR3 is TGTGCCAGTAGTTTCCAGGCGGGGGGAAGTAGTAATTCACCCCTCCACTTT. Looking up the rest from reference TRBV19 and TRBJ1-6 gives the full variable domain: DGGITQSPKYLFRKEGQNVTLSCEQNLNHDAMYWYRQDPGQGLRLIYYSQIVNDFQKGDIAEGYSVSREKKESFPLTVTSAQKNPTAFYLCASSFQAGGSSNSPLHFGNGTRLTVT.

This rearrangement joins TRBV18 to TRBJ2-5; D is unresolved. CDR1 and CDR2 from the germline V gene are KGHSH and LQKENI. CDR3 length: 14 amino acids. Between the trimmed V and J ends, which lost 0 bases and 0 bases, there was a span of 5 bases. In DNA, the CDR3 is TGTGCCAGCTCACCACCGGGGTACCAAGAGACCCAGTACTTC. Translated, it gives CASSPPGYQETQYF.

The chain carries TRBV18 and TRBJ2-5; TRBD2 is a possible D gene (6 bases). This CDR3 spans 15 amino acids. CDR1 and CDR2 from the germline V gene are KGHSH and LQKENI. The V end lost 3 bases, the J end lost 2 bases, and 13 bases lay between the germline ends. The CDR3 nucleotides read TGTGCCAGCTCACCGCTTCCGGGGGAACAAGAGACCCAGTACTTC. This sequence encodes CASSPLPGEQETQYF.

The CDR3 here is CASSFRRQANYGYTF. The CDR3 coding sequence is TGTGCCAGCAGCTTTAGGCGACAGGCCAACTATGGCTACACCTTC. The chain has TRBV5-6 and TRBJ1-2; possibly TRBD1 for D (6 bases). V gave up 2 bases and J gave up 2 bases, with 13 bases separating them. Germline V CDR1 and CDR2: SGHDT, YYEEEE. This CDR3 contains 15 residues. Drawing the rest from reference TRBV5-6 and TRBJ1-2, the complete variable domain is DAGVTQSPTHLIKTRGQQVTLRCSPKSGHDTVSWYQQALGQGPQFIFQYYEEEERQRGNFPDRFSGHQFPNYSSELNVNALLLGDSALYLCASSFRRQANYGYTFGSGTRLTVV.

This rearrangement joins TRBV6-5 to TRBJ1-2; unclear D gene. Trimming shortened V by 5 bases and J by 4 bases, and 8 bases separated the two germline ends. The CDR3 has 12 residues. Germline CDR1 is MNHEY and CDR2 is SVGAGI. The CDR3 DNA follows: TGTGCCAGCAGTCCCGTCTTCTATGGCTACACCTTC. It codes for CASSPVFYGYTF.

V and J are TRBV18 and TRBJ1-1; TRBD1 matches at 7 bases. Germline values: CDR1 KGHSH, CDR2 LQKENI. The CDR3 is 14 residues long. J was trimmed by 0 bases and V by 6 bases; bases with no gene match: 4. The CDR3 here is CASSPGQMNTEAFF. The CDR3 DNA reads TGTGCCAGCTCGCCGGGACAGATGAACACTGAAGCTTTCTTT. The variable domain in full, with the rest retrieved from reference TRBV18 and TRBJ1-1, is NAGVMQNPRHLVRRRGQEARLRCSPMKGHSHVYWYRQLPEEGLKFMVYLQKENIIDESGMPKERFSAEFPKEGPSILRIQQVVRGDSAAYFCASSPGQMNTEAFFGQGTRLTVV.